The present TCR beta chain was sequenced within a study of human T cells and chemical hapten exposure. On the study more broadly: There were weekly diphenylcyclopropenone doses to the scalp for patients throughout the approximately 24-week study.

TCRdb independently ran MiXCR on the RACE reads; one entry per CDR3 protein. The sample consists of approximately 50,000 distinct CDR3 sequences, approximately 10% of them appearing once. V lost 10 bases and J lost 6; bases outside the gene matches: 8. The CDR3 is 13 amino acids. Germline V gives CDR1 LNHDA, CDR2 SQIVND (reference sequence). This clonotype was detected ten times or more. Time point in this sample: pre-sensitization, week 0. Stated treatment: therapeutic diphenylcyclopropenone sensitization with weekly scalp DPC. Total RNA extraction was carried out from unfractionated whole blood. The TCR sequence derives from a woman aged 25 to 39 with alopecia areata. Some clones in this sample may be carry-over from other donors' samples. The J gene is TRBJ1-1, the V gene TRBV19; 10 bases align to TRBD1. Material: whole blood, obtained in connection with sensitization to the hapten diphenylcyclopropenone (DPC). The DNA of the CDR3 is TGTGCCACCAGACAGGGGGCCGTGGCTGAAGCTTTCTTT. It encodes CATRQGAVAEAFF.